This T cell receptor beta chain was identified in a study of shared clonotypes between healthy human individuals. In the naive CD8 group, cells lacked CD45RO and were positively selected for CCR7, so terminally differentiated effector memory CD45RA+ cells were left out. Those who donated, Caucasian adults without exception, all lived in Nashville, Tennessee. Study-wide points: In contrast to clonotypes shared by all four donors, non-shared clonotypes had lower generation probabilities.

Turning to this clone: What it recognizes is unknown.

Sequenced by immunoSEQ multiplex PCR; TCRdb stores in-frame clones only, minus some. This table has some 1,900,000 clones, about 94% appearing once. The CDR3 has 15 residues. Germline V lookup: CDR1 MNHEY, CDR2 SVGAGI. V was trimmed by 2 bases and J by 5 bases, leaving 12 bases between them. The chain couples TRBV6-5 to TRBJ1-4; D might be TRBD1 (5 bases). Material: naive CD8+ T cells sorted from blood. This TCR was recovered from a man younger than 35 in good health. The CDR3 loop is CASSYLGQANEKLFF. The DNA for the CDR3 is TGTGCCAGCAGTTACCTTGGACAAGCAAATGAAAAACTGTTTTTT.